This entry lists 23 T cell receptor beta chains sequenced from one sample in a study of T cell changes during pregnancy in multiple sclerosis. Assay used: immunoSEQ multiplex PCR; TCRdb lists only in-frame clones, some missing. The table shows tens of thousands of clones, with approximately 91% occurring only once. Sequences were derived from CD8+ T cells from peripheral blood mononuclear cells, sampled in the second trimester of pregnancy. Receptor source: a female donor with multiple sclerosis, enrolled in a pregnancy study.

The chain is built from TRBV7-9 and TRBJ2-7; a weak D match, TRBD1 (6 bases). Trimming shortened V by 5 bases and J by 3 bases, and 14 bases separated the two germline ends. The CDR3 length is 14 residues. CDR1 SEHNR and CDR2 FQNEAQ come from the germline V gene (reference sequence). The CDR3 coding sequence is TGTGCCAGCAGCCCCTTGGGGGCGGACTACGAGCAGTACTTC. Its protein is CASSPLGADYEQYF.

This chain joins TRBV19 and TRBJ2-4; 7 nucleotides line up with TRBD2. Germline V gene data show CDR1 as LNHDA and CDR2 as SQIVND (reference sequence). The V and J ends lost 7 bases and 5 bases, in that order; junction bases with no gene match: 14. This CDR3 is built from 16 residues. The CDR3 loop reads CASTPWGGGPENIQYF. The CDR3 DNA reads as TGTGCCAGTACCCCATGGGGGGGAGGGCCTGAAAACATTCAGTACTTC.

V gene TRBV6-5 combines with J gene TRBJ2-2; 7 bases are shared with TRBD1. The CDR3 runs 15 residues. The trim removed 5 bases at V and 2 bases at J, leaving 5 bases unmatched. Germline V lookup: CDR1 MNHEY, CDR2 SVGAGI. Here the CDR3 DNA reads TGTGCCAGCAGTCACGGGACAGATAACACCGGGGAGCTGTTTTTT. Its translation: CASSHGTDNTGELFF.

This chain links TRBV7-9 with TRBJ1-2; 8 bases line up with TRBD1. The CDR3 is 16 amino acids. CDR1 and CDR2 from the germline V gene are SEHNR and FQNEAQ (reference sequence). V gave up 5 bases and J gave up 6 bases; unmatched junction bases: 14. The CDR3 bases are TGTGCCAGCAGCCCCAGGACGGGGACAGGTGCTAATGGCTACACCTTC. Amino acid sequence: CASSPRTGTGANGYTF.

V and J are TRBV6-4 and TRBJ2-1; D is possibly TRBD1 (6 bases). V lost 3 bases to trimming and J lost 5 bases, with 14 bases between them. CDR1 and CDR2 (germline): MRHNA, SNTAGT. This CDR3 is built from 15 residues. CDR3 in amino acids: CASSEGAGANNEQFF. The CDR3 coding sequence is TGTGCCAGCAGTGAGGGGGCAGGGGCAAACAATGAGCAGTTCTTC.

The genes are TRBV27 and TRBJ2-7; 9 positions agree with TRBD2. The V gene's germline CDR1 is MNHEY and CDR2 SMNVEV (reference sequence). The junction had 3 bases not matched to a gene; V was cut back by 3 bases and J by 3 bases. The CDR3 totals 14 residues. Here the CDR3 DNA reads TGTGCCAGCAGTTTGAGTAGCGGGAGCTACGAGCAGTACTTC. Its translation: CASSLSSGSYEQYF.

This chain links TRBV11-3 with TRBJ2-5, with 10 positions matching TRBD2. CDR1 is SGHNT, CDR2 YENEEA, per germline. The V gene end was trimmed by 2 bases and the J gene end by 3 bases; junction bases not matched to a gene: 3. This CDR3 has 15 amino acids. CDR3 DNA: TGTGCCAGCAGCTTAAGTCTAGCGGGAGAAGAGACCCAGTACTTC. This translates into CASSLSLAGEETQYF.

This clone occurred a few times. J is TRBJ2-1 and V is TRBV6-1; 10 bases fit TRBD2. J gave up 4 bases and V 0 bases, and 0 bases lay outside the gene matches. CDR1 is MNHNS, CDR2 SASEGT, per germline. The CDR3 runs to 15 residues. In DNA, the CDR3 is TGTGCCAGCAGTGAAGCAGCGGGAGGGTACAATGAGCAGTTCTTC. Its protein product is CASSEAAGGYNEQFF.

The chain combines TRBV9 with TRBJ1-3; TRBD1 matches at 9 bases. Trimming at V came to 3 bases and at J to 4 bases, leaving 5 bases not matched to a gene. The CDR3 is 15 residues long. CDR1 and CDR2 (germline): SGDLS, YYNGEE. The CDR3 loop reads CASSGTGAGGNTIYF. CDR3 DNA sequence: TGTGCCAGCAGCGGGACAGGGGCTGGGGGAAACACCATATATTTT.

The chain is built from TRBV7-9 and TRBJ2-2; 9 bases line up with TRBD1. The CDR3 runs 16 residues. J was trimmed by 6 bases and V by 5 bases; bases with no gene match: 10. Germline-derived CDR1 and CDR2 are SEHNR and FQNEAQ (reference sequence). The CDR3 DNA follows: TGTGCCAGCAGCCGACCGGGACAGGGTTCCGCCGGGGAGCTGTTTTTT. Protein product: CASSRPGQGSAGELFF.

The V and J genes are TRBV9 and TRBJ2-1, with D possibly matching TRBD2 (5 bases). The CDR3 has 15 residues. CDR1 is SGDLS and CDR2 is YYNGEE in the germline V gene. The ends were cut back, 4 bases at V and 4 bases at J, with 15 bases in the middle. The CDR3 nucleotides are TGTGCCAGCAGCCTCCGGGGAGCCTCTTACAATGAGCAGTTCTTC. Translation: CASSLRGASYNEQFF.

The chain couples TRBV19 to TRBJ2-1; 9 bases map to TRBD2. The trim removed 5 bases at V and 10 bases at J, leaving 6 bases unmatched. The CDR3 is made up of 13 amino acids. Germline V CDR1 and CDR2: LNHDA, SQIVND (reference sequence). The CDR3 DNA follows: TGTGCCAGTAGTGGGGGACTAGCCGGAGAGCAGTTCTTC. It yields the protein CASSGGLAGEQFF.

V is TRBV19 and J is TRBJ1-2; 8 bases match TRBD1. Germline CDR1 is LNHDA and CDR2 is SQIVND (reference sequence). The trim removed 7 bases at V and 5 bases at J, leaving 15 bases unmatched. The CDR3 sequence is 16 residues long. The CDR3 coding sequence is TGTGCCAGTACCCACCAGTCCAGGGGGCTTTCGTATGGCTACACCTTC. Protein sequence: CASTHQSRGLSYGYTF.

This sequence joins TRBV19 and TRBJ2-3, with 7 bases lining up with TRBD2. Germline V gene lookup returns CDR1 LNHDA and CDR2 SQIVND (reference sequence). The CDR3 has 15 residues. With V trimmed by 3 bases and J by 1 base, 4 bases remained unmatched. CDR3 sequence (DNA): TGTGCCAGTAGTATCTGGCTAGCGGGCACAGATACGCAGTATTTT. Translating gives CASSIWLAGTDTQYF. The entire variable domain, with the rest obtained from reference TRBV19 and TRBJ2-3, is as follows: DGGITQSPKYLFRKEGQNVTLSCEQNLNHDAMYWYRQDPGQGLRLIYYSQIVNDFQKGDIAEGYSVSREKKESFPLTVTSAQKNPTAFYLCASSIWLAGTDTQYFGPGTRLTVL.

The chain carries TRBV6-5 and TRBJ2-7; D call uncertain. The length of the CDR3 is 15 residues. The germline gives CDR1 MNHEY, CDR2 SVGAGI. Between the trimmed V and J ends, which lost 0 bases and 0 bases, there was a span of 9 bases. In DNA form, the CDR3 reads TGTGCCAGCAGTTACTCGCCGGAGAGCTCCTACGAGCAGTACTTC. This sequence encodes CASSYSPESSYEQYF.

V is TRBV28 and J is TRBJ2-3, with TRBD1 matching 9 bases. The trim removed 3 bases at V and 5 bases at J, leaving 6 bases unmatched. CDR1 MDHEN and CDR2 SYDVKM come from the germline V gene. The CDR3 spans 15 residues. The CDR3 nucleotides are TGTGCCAGCAGTTTCAACAGGGGGCGGGGAGATACGCAGTATTTT. It specifies CASSFNRGRGDTQYF.

This sequence joins TRBV6-4 and TRBJ2-2, with TRBD2 matching over 8 bases. Germline V gene lookup returns CDR1 MRHNA and CDR2 SNTAGT. V shed 7 bases, J shed 3 bases, and the junction held 7 bases outside the gene matches. This CDR3 has 15 residues. CDR3 region: CASKAGEGDTGELFF. The CDR3 DNA is TGTGCCAGCAAAGCGGGAGAGGGGGACACCGGGGAGCTGTTTTTT.

V usage is TRBV28 and J usage is TRBJ1-5; the match to TRBD1 covers 7 bases. With 7 bases clipped from V and 0 bases from J, the junction kept 9 bases outside the gene matches. CDR1 and CDR2 (germline): MDHEN, SYDVKM. This CDR3 is built from 16 residues. DNA for the CDR3: TGTGCCAGCACCTCAGACAGGGAGTATAGCAATCAGCCCCAGCATTTT. Protein: CASTSDREYSNQPQHF.

The V call is TRBV28, the J call TRBJ2-1, with a weak D call TRBD2 (6 bases). The CDR3 totals 17 residues. Deletions cut 3 bases from V and 5 bases from J, with 20 bases between. Germline V gene lookup returns CDR1 MDHEN and CDR2 SYDVKM. The CDR3 DNA reads TGTGCCAGCAGTTTGGGTGGCGAGACTAGGGAACACAATGAGCAGTTCTTC. It translates to CASSLGGETREHNEQFF.

The chain is built from TRBV7-9 and TRBJ2-5; 7 bases fit TRBD2. Germline CDR1 and CDR2: SEHNR and FQNEAQ (reference sequence). The CDR3 runs 15 residues. J gave up 0 bases and V 7 bases, and 8 bases lay outside the gene matches. The CDR3 nucleotides are TGTGCCAGCACCTCCGGGGGGTTGGACCAAGAGACCCAGTACTTC. It codes for CASTSGGLDQETQYF.

The J gene is TRBJ1-1, the V gene TRBV9, with 9 bases identical to TRBD1. The trim removed 4 bases at V and 4 bases at J, leaving 5 bases unmatched. Germline assignment: CDR1 SGDLS and CDR2 YYNGEE. CDR3 size: 14 residues. The CDR3 nucleotides are TGTGCCAGCAGCCCCAAGACAGGGGGCACTGAAGCTTTCTTT. It is translated as CASSPKTGGTEAFF.

The chain couples TRBV9 to TRBJ2-5; 8 bases match TRBD1. V was pared by 4 bases and J by 4 bases, with 15 bases of the junction left unmatched. The CDR3 has 17 amino acids. Germline V gene data show CDR1 as SGDLS and CDR2 as YYNGEE. The CDR3 spells CASSPPRQGAVGETQYF. The DNA of the CDR3 is TGTGCCAGCAGCCCTCCCCGCCAGGGGGCCGTAGGAGAGACCCAGTACTTC. The full variable domain, completed using reference TRBV9 and TRBJ2-5, is DSGVTQTPKHLITATGQRVTLRCSPRSGDLSVYWYQQSLDQGLQFLIQYYNGEERAKGNILERFSAQQFPDLHSELNLSSLELGDSALYFCASSPPRQGAVGETQYFGPGTRLLVL.

V usage is TRBV9 and J usage is TRBJ2-1, with D perhaps TRBD2 (6 bases). The CDR3 is made up of 13 amino acids. V was pared by 4 bases and J by 6 bases, with 11 bases between. Germline V gene data show CDR1 as SGDLS and CDR2 as YYNGEE. Here the CDR3 reads CASSPRGTNEQFF. As DNA, the CDR3 is TGTGCCAGCAGCCCGCGGGGTACCAATGAGCAGTTCTTC.